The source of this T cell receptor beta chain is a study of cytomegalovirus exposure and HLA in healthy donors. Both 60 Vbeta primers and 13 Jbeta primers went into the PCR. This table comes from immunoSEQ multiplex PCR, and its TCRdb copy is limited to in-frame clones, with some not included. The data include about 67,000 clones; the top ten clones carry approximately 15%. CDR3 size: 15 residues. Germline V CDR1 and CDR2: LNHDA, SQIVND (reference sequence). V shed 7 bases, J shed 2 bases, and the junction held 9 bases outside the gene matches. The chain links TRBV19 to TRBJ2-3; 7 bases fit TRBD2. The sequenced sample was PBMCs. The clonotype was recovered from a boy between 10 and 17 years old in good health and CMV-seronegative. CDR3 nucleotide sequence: TGTGCCAGTAATGGGCGGGGGACCAACACAGATACGCAGTATTTT. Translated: CASNGRGTNTDTQYF.